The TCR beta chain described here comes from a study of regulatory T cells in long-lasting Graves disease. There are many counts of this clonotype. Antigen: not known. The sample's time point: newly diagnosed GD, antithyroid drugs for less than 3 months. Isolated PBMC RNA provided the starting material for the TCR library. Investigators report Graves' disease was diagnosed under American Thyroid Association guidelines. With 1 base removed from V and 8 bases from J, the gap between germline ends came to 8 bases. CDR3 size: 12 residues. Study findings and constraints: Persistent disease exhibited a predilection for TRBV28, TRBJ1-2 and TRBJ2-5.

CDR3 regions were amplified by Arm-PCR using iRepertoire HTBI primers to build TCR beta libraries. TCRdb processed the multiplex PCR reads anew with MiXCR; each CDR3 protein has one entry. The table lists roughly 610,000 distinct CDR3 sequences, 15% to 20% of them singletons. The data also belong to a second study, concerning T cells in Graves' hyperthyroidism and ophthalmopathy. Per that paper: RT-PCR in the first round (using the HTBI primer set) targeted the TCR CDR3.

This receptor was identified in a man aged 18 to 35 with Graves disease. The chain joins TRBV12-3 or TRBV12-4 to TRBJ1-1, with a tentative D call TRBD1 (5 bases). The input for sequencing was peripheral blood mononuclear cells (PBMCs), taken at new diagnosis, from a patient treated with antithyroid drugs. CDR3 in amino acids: CASSLEAGEAFF. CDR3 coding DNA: TGTGCCAGCAGTTTAGAGGCAGGGGAAGCTTTCTTT.